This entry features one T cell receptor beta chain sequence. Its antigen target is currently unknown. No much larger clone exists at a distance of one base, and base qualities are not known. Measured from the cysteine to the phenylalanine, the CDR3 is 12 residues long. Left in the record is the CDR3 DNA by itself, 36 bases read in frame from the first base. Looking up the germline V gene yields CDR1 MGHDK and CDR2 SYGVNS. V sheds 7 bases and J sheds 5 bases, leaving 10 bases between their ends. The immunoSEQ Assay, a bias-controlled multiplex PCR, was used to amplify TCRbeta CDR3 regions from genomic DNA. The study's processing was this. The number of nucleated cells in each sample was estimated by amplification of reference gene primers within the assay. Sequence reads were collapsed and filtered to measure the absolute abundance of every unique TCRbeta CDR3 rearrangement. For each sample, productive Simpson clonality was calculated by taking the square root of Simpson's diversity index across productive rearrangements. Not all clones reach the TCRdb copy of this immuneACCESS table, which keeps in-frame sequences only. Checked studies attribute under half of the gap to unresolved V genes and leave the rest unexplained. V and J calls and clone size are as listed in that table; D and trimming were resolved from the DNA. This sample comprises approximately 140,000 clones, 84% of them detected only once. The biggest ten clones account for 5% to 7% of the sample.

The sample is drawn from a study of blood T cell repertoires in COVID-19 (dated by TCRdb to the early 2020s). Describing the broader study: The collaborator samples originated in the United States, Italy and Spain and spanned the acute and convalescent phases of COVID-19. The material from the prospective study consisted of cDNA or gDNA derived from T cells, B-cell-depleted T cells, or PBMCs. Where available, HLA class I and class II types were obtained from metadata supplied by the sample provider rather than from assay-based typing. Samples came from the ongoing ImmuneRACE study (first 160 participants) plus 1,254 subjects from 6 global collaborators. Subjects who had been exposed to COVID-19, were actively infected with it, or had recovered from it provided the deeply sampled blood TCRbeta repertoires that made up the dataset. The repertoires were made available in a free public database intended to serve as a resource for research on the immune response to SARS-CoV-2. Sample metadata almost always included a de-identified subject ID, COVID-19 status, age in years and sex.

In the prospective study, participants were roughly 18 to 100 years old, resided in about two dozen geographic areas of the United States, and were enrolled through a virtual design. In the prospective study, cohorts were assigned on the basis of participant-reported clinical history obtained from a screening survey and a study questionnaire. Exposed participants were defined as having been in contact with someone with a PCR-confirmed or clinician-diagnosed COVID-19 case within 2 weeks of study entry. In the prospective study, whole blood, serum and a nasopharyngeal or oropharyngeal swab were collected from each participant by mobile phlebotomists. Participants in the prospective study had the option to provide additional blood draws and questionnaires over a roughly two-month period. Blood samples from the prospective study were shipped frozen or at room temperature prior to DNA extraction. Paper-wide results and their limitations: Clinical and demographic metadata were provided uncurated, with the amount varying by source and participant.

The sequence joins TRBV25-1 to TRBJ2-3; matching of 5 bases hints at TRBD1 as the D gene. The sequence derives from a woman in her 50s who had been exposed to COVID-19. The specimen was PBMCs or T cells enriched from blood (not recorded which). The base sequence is TGTGCCAGCACCCCTCAGGGAGATACGCAGTATTTT. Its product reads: CASTPQGDTQYF.